This T cell receptor beta chain was identified during a study of response to subunit inactivated influenza vaccine. Broader study findings: New T cells are recruited in small numbers by each seasonal influenza vaccination, according to the authors' suggestion.

This clonotype showed up many times. Its target is not known. The germline V gene has CDR1 MGHRA and CDR2 YSYEKL. This CDR3 has 13 residues. V lost 0 bases to trimming and J lost 11 bases, with 13 bases between them. TCRdb processed the RT-PCR reads anew with MiXCR; each CDR3 protein has one entry. Of roughly 500,000 distinct CDR3 sequences listed, 16% were seen once; the top ten hold approximately 3%. Sequenced here: CD4+ T cells sorted from PBMCs, sampled roughly 24 months after vaccination. This receptor was taken from a man aged 45-69 years who received an inactivated influenza vaccine. V gene TRBV4-1 combines with J gene TRBJ1-1; no definite D call. This chain's CDR3 is CASSQDLRNSAFF. The DNA for the CDR3 is TGCGCCAGCAGCCAAGATCTCCGGAACTCGGCTTTCTTT.